This TCR beta chain was captured in a study of T cell responses to AZD1222 COVID-19 vaccine. Concerning this clone: Antigen unknown.

Produced via immunoSEQ multiplex PCR; TCRdb's table is partial and in-frame only. In the table there are approximately 150,000 clones, approximately 94% of which are singletons. Germline V CDR1 and CDR2: SGHDN, FVKESK. V was clipped by 3 bases and J by 0 bases, with 12 bases between them. The CDR3 contains 16 residues. General study points: Increased Spike-specific TCR breadth and depth were observed after two AZD1222 doses. Researchers report vaccine-associated CD4 TCRs spanning spike, with dominance at 160-218 and 743-854.

Sequences were derived from peripheral blood, sampled 28 days after the second AZD1222 dose. The V and J genes are TRBV14 and TRBJ1-3; no definite D call. The origin of this receptor is an adult who received the AZD1222 COVID-19 vaccine. This chain's CDR3 is CASSHPDGLSGNTIYF. Here the CDR3 DNA reads TGTGCCAGCAGCCACCCTGACGGCCTCTCTGGAAACACCATATATTTT.